The clone carrying this T cell receptor beta chain was recorded at least ten times. Two oligonucleotides, mixed equimolar, formed the beta constant-region primer covering TRBC1 and TRBC2. A single record per CDR3 protein comes from TCRdb applying MiXCR to the UMI-ligation and nested PCR reads. Among tens of thousands of distinct CDR3 sequences, more than 6.5% were seen once, and the ten largest hold about 1.6%. Cells stained for CD3, CD4, CD8, CD45RA and CD27 were sorted into four subsets. This record comes from a study of naive and memory T cell subsets. V lost 3 bases and J lost 3, with 15 bases in between. CDR3 length: 15 residues. Germline V gene sequence: CDR1 SGHTA, CDR2 FQGNSA.

V usage is TRBV7-2 and J usage is TRBJ2-7; D might be TRBD2 (5 bases). The clonotype was recovered from a human donor in good health. What was sequenced was central memory CD4+ T cells from blood. CDR3 region: CASSLTSVAGYEQYF. The CDR3 bases are TGTGCCAGCAGCTTGACTTCGGTGGCGGGCTACGAGCAGTACTTC.